This T cell receptor (beta chain) was observed in a study of blood T cell repertoires in COVID-19. This clone was seen a few times. The CDR3 extends over 14 amino acids. The germline V gene encodes CDR1 GTSNPN and CDR2 SVGIG (reference sequence). V lost 0 bases, J lost 4 bases, and 12 bases lay in between. Under the authors' procedure: Amplifying reference gene primers gave estimates of nucleated cell counts. Repertoires were generated with immunoSEQ multiplex PCR, while TCRdb's copy carries only in-frame clones and drops some. V and J calls and clone size are copied from that table; D and trimming were computed from the DNA. Of around 33,000 clones listed, around 84% are singletons.

The receptor was isolated from a man aged 80 or over with acute or convalescent COVID-19. The chain joins TRBV30 to TRBJ1-2; a possible D gene is TRBD1 (6 bases). The sample comprised peripheral blood. The CDR3 region is CAWSVILRGYGYTF. The CDR3 nucleotides are TGTGCCTGGAGTGTAATCCTCAGGGGCTATGGCTACACCTTC.